This TCR beta chain appears in the sequencing data of a study of cytomegalovirus exposure and HLA in healthy donors. A note on this clone: What it recognizes is unknown.

13 Jbeta primers and 60 Vbeta primers were used for the PCR. Profiling relied on immunoSEQ multiplex PCR, and the TCRdb table lists in-frame clones only, not all of them. The sample has about 140,000 clones, around 81% seen once. The CDR3 runs to 15 residues. Germline V lookup: CDR1 SEHNR, CDR2 FQNEAQ (reference sequence). V was cut by 1 base and J by 3 bases, with 13 bases left in between. Study-wide points: According to an earlier analysis, most TCR beta V segments yielded productive rearrangements about 90% or about 30% of the time. Presence/absence analyses assumed roughly uniform sequencing depth across donors, which may not hold.

V gene TRBV7-9 combines with J gene TRBJ2-7, with TRBD2 as a possible D gene (5 bases). The sequenced sample was PBMCs. This TCR derives from a man aged 45 to 65 in good health and CMV-seronegative. CDR3 bases: TGTGCCAGCAGCTTAGACGGTGCGGGCGGCTACGAGCAGTACTTC. Its protein product is CASSLDGAGGYEQYF.